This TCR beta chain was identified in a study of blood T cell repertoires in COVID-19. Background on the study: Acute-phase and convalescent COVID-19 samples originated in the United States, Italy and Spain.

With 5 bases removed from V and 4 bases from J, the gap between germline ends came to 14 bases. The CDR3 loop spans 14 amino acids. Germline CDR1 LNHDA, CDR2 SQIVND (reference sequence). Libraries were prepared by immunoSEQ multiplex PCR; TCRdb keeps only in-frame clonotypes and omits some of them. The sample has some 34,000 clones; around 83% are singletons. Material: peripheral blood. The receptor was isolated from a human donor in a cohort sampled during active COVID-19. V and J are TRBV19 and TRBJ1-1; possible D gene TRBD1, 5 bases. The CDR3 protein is CASSWAGRGTEAFF. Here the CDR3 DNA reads TGTGCCAGTAGTTGGGCAGGGAGGGGCACTGAAGCTTTCTTT.